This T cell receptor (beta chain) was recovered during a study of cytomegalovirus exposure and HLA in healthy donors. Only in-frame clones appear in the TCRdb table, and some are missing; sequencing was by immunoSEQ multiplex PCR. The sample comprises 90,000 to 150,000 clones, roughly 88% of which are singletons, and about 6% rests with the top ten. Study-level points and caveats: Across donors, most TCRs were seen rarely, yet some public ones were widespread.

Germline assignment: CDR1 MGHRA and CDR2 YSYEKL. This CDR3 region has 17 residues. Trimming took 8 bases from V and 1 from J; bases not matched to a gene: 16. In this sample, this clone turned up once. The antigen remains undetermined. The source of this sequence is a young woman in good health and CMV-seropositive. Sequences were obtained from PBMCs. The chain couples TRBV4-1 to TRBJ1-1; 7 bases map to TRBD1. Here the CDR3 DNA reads TGCGCCAGCCGAAGCCCCGGGACAGCCGATTCGAACACTGAAGCTTTCTTT. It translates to CASRSPGTADSNTEAFF.